The 27 T cell receptor beta chains listed next were all sequenced from one sample in a study of cytomegalovirus exposure and HLA in healthy donors. Sequencing used immunoSEQ multiplex PCR; TCRdb keeps in-frame clones, though not all of them. This repertoire shows around 220,000 clones, around 88% found once; its top ten account for about 2.7%. The sample taken for sequencing was PBMCs. The receptors originated from a woman aged 18-29 years in good health and CMV-seronegative.

The gene calls are TRBV5-4 and TRBJ2-1; 10 nucleotides agree with TRBD2. V shed 7 bases and J 7 bases; nucleotides not matched to a gene: 8. The CDR3 spans 14 residues. CDR1 is SGHNT and CDR2 is YYREEE in the germline V gene (reference sequence). The CDR3 loop reads CASSTSGIVNEQFF. Here the CDR3 DNA reads TGTGCCAGCTCTACTAGCGGGATAGTGAATGAGCAGTTCTTC.

The rearrangement links TRBV7-9 to TRBJ1-4, with a tentative D call TRBD1 (5 bases). Germline-derived CDR1 and CDR2 are SEHNR and FQNEAQ (reference sequence). The V gene lost 4 bases and the J gene lost 4 bases, with 10 bases spanning the gap. The CDR3 runs to 14 residues. The DNA for the CDR3 is TGTGCCAGCAGCTCGACAGCCTTTAATGAAAAACTGTTTTTT. Translating gives CASSSTAFNEKLFF. The full variable domain, in which reference TRBV7-9 and TRBJ1-4 provide the parts outside the CDR3, is DTGVSQNPRHKITKRGQNVTFRCDPISEHNRLYWYRQTLGQGPEFLTYFQNEAQLEKSRLLSDRFSAERPKGSFSTLEIQRTEQGDSAMYLCASSSTAFNEKLFFGSGTQLSVL.

This sequence joins TRBV4-1 and TRBJ1-5; D may be TRBD1 (5 bases). Germline V gene data show CDR1 as MGHRA and CDR2 as YSYEKL. Trimming took 0 bases from V and 3 from J, leaving 15 bases between them. The CDR3 contains 17 residues. The CDR3 sequence: CASSQETGRGSNQPQHF. Here the CDR3 DNA reads TGCGCCAGCAGCCAAGAAACAGGAAGAGGCTCCAATCAGCCCCAGCATTTT.

The gene calls are TRBV7-8 and TRBJ1-2, with D possibly TRBD1 on 6 matching bases. The CDR3 runs 16 residues. V was shortened by 4 bases and J by 0 bases, with 15 bases between the two germline ends. Germline CDR1 is SGHVS and CDR2 is FQNEAQ. CDR3 sequence reads: CASSSGQRLTNYGYTF. The CDR3 bases are TGTGCCAGCAGCTCAGGACAGCGACTCACTAACTATGGCTACACCTTC.

This rearrangement joins TRBV7-2 to TRBJ2-3; 8 nucleotides match TRBD1. The germline V gene has CDR1 SGHTA and CDR2 FQGNSA. V shed 8 bases and J 5 bases; nucleotides not matched to a gene: 6. CDR3 length: 13 residues. The CDR3 loop reads CASSQGARDTQYF. DNA of the CDR3: TGTGCCAGCTCCCAGGGGGCGCGAGATACGCAGTATTTT.

This clone has a handful of counts. CDR3 residues: CASRQEPYEQYF. In DNA, the CDR3 is TGTGCCAGCAGACAGGAGCCCTACGAGCAGTACTTC. The chain carries TRBV28 and TRBJ2-7; tentatively, D is TRBD1 (5 bases). CDR3 size: 12 residues. The V gene's germline CDR1 is MDHEN and CDR2 SYDVKM. The germline V and J ends were trimmed by 6 bases and 2 bases, with 8 bases remaining between them. Looking up the rest from reference TRBV28 and TRBJ2-7 gives the full variable domain: DVKVTQSSRYLVKRTGEKVFLECVQDMDHENMFWYRQDPGLGLRLIYFSYDVKMKEKGDIPEGYSVSREKKERFSLILESASTNQTSMYLCASRQEPYEQYFGPGTRLTVT.

This rearrangement joins TRBV7-9 to TRBJ1-5; 8 bases agree with TRBD1. CDR1 and CDR2 from the germline V gene are SEHNR and FQNEAQ (reference sequence). V was pared by 4 bases and J by 2 bases, with 1 base of the junction left unmatched. The length of the CDR3 is 14 residues. As DNA, the CDR3 is TGTGCCAGCAGCTCGACAGGGGGCAATCAGCCCCAGCATTTT. Residues: CASSSTGGNQPQHF.

This clone was counted once. J is TRBJ1-2 and V is TRBV4-3; 7 bases match TRBD1. The V and J ends lost 1 base and 3 bases, in that order; junction bases with no gene match: 14. This CDR3 comprises 18 residues. Germline assignment: CDR1 LGHNA and CDR2 YSLEER. Here the CDR3 DNA reads TGCGCCAGCAGCCAAGCCTGGACAGGAGGCAGGATGGACTATGGCTACACCTTC. Translation: CASSQAWTGGRMDYGYTF.

V gene TRBV5-1 combines with J gene TRBJ2-3, with 11 bases fitting TRBD2. Trimming took 0 bases from V and 3 from J; bases not matched to a gene: 3. Germline CDR1 and CDR2: SGHRS and YFSETQ. The CDR3 is made up of 16 amino acids. The CDR3 DNA is TGCGCCAGCAGCTTGGTAGCGGGAGGGTTTACAGATACGCAGTATTTT. Protein: CASSLVAGGFTDTQYF.

This clone occurred once. V is TRBV9 and J is TRBJ2-7; TRBD1 might be the D (5 bases). CDR3 size: 15 residues. Trimming shortened V by 0 bases and J by 2 bases, and 12 bases separated the two germline ends. In germline, CDR1 is SGDLS, CDR2 YYNGEE. CDR3 nucleotide sequence: TGTGCCAGCAGCGTAGGTCCAGGGTCTGCCTACGAGCAGTACTTC. Its protein is CASSVGPGSAYEQYF.

The V call is TRBV7-2, the J call TRBJ2-1; tentatively, D is TRBD2 (5 bases). The V gene's germline CDR1 is SGHTA and CDR2 FQGNSA. This CDR3 contains 14 residues. V was trimmed by 3 bases and J by 7 bases, leaving 13 bases between them. CDR3 sequence reads: CASSFGIGDNEQFF. In DNA, the CDR3 is TGTGCCAGCAGCTTTGGGATCGGGGATAATGAGCAGTTCTTC.

The chain uses TRBV7-9 and TRBJ2-5; D not certain. V was cut by 1 base and J by 1 base, with 10 bases left in between. Germline values: CDR1 SEHNR, CDR2 FQNEAQ (reference sequence). This CDR3 comprises 15 residues. The CDR3 is CASSLDPSFQETQYF. CDR3 in DNA: TGTGCCAGCAGCTTAGATCCCTCCTTCCAAGAGACCCAGTACTTC. Together with reference TRBV7-9 and TRBJ2-5, the CDR3 gives the full variable domain: DTGVSQNPRHKITKRGQNVTFRCDPISEHNRLYWYRQTLGQGPEFLTYFQNEAQLEKSRLLSDRFSAERPKGSFSTLEIQRTEQGDSAMYLCASSLDPSFQETQYFGPGTRLLVL.

A single count supports this clone. CDR3 DNA sequence: TGTGCCAGTAGAAGGGATGGGGGGGTAGAGGTAAATGAGCAGTTCTTC. It yields the protein CASRRDGGVEVNEQFF. The rearrangement links TRBV19 to TRBJ2-1, with 7 nucleotides matching TRBD2. Germline loops: CDR1 LNHDA, CDR2 SQIVND (reference sequence). The CDR3 spans 16 residues. J was trimmed by 7 bases and V by 6 bases; bases with no gene match: 15.

This rearrangement joins TRBV29-1 to TRBJ2-1; 9 bases line up with TRBD2. CDR1 and CDR2 from the germline V gene are SQVTM and ANQGSEA. The CDR3 runs to 14 residues. The trim removed 4 bases at V and 10 bases at J, leaving 11 bases unmatched. The CDR3 spells CSVVSREGGGEQFF. The CDR3 bases are TGCAGCGTTGTTTCGCGGGAGGGGGGTGGAGAGCAGTTCTTC.

J is TRBJ1-2 and V is TRBV10-3; D is perhaps TRBD1 (6 bases). The CDR3 totals 13 residues. Germline CDR1 reads ENHRY; CDR2 reads SYGVKD. The ends were cut back, 4 bases at V and 6 bases at J, with 12 bases in the middle. DNA for the CDR3: TGTGCCATCAGTGGGACAGCACTTAATGGCTACACCTTC. It encodes CAISGTALNGYTF.

The chain combines TRBV15 with TRBJ1-5; 7 nucleotides line up with TRBD1. The J segment lost 4 bases and the V segment lost 4 bases, leaving 7 bases of the junction unmatched. The CDR3 runs to 15 residues. Germline V gene sequence: CDR1 LNHNV, CDR2 YYDKDF (reference sequence). The CDR3 sequence is CATSKLAGGNQPQHF. CDR3 DNA: TGTGCCACCAGCAAACTGGCAGGGGGTAATCAGCCCCAGCATTTT.

Here the CDR3 reads CASSTGQGQTQYF. The CDR3 bases are TGTGCCAGCAGCACTGGACAGGGCCAGACCCAGTACTTC. The gene calls are TRBV7-2 and TRBJ2-5; 8 bases align to TRBD1. The CDR3 has 13 amino acids. Germline lookup yields CDR1 SGHTA and CDR2 FQGNSA. Trimming cost V 5 bases and J 6 bases; bases outside gene matches: 5.

The chain joins TRBV5-6 to TRBJ2-2; the D is unclear. V was shortened by 4 bases and J by 7 bases, with 11 bases between the two germline ends. Germline V CDR1 and CDR2: SGHDT, YYEEEE. The CDR3 length is 13 residues. The CDR3 protein is CASSPLVSGELFF. CDR3 in DNA: TGTGCCAGCAGCCCTTTAGTAAGCGGGGAGCTGTTTTTT.

The chain employs TRBV29-1 and TRBJ2-7, with D hard to call. The V gene lost 4 bases and the J gene lost 6 bases, with 13 bases spanning the gap. CDR1 is SQVTM, CDR2 ANQGSEA, per germline. The CDR3 runs to 12 residues. CDR3 DNA: TGCAGCGTTGTTACACCGAAAAGCGAGCAGTACTTC. Protein: CSVVTPKSEQYF.

This sequence joins TRBV7-2 and TRBJ2-3; 7 nucleotides match TRBD2. Germline loops: CDR1 SGHTA, CDR2 FQGNSA. CDR3 size: 15 residues. The junction had 6 bases not matched to a gene; V was cut back by 5 bases and J by 1 base. Here the CDR3 reads CASSPKRGRTDTQYF. The DNA for the CDR3 is TGTGCCAGCAGCCCTAAGCGGGGACGCACAGATACGCAGTATTTT. Combining the CDR3 with reference TRBV7-2 and TRBJ2-3 gives the whole variable domain GAGVSQSPSNKVTEKGKDVELRCDPISGHTALYWYRQSLGQGLEFLIYFQGNSAPDKSGLPSDRFSAERTGGSVSTLTIQRTQQEDSAVYLCASSPKRGRTDTQYFGPGTRLTVL.

The rearrangement joins TRBV27 to TRBJ2-7; 8 bases map to TRBD2. CDR1 MNHEY and CDR2 SMNVEV come from the germline V gene (reference sequence). This CDR3 comprises 15 residues. Germline trimming cut 5 bases from V and 5 bases from J; bases unmatched to any gene: 11. The CDR3 here is CASSLEHSGSHEQYF. The DNA for the CDR3 is TGTGCCAGCAGTCTGGAACACAGCGGGAGTCACGAGCAGTACTTC.

This rearrangement joins TRBV7-3 to TRBJ1-1, with TRBD1 matching 8 bases. This CDR3 contains 14 residues. Germline assignment: CDR1 SGHTA and CDR2 FQGTGA. With 6 bases clipped from V and 3 bases from J, the junction kept 6 bases outside the gene matches. In DNA form, the CDR3 reads TGTGCCAGCAGACAGGACAGGGAGCACACTGAAGCTTTCTTT. Translated: CASRQDREHTEAFF.

This clone occurred a few times. The gene calls are TRBV6-1 and TRBJ1-4, with 9 nucleotides matching TRBD1. This CDR3 is 16 amino acids long. J was trimmed by 7 bases and V by 2 bases; bases with no gene match: 8. Per the germline V gene, CDR1 is MNHNS and CDR2 is SASEGT. The CDR3 nucleotides read TGTGCCAGCAGTGAATCTCGCGGGACAGGGAGTGAAAAACTGTTTTTT. The encoded protein is CASSESRGTGSEKLFF.

The chain recombines TRBV14 with TRBJ1-2; possible D gene TRBD1, 6 bases. V was cut by 4 bases and J by 7 bases, with 16 bases left in between. The CDR3 loop spans 14 amino acids. Germline CDR1 SGHDN, CDR2 FVKESK. The CDR3 spells CASSPSKKGGGYTF. The CDR3 DNA sequence: TGTGCCAGCAGCCCCTCAAAGAAAGGGGGTGGCTACACCTTC.

This chain joins TRBV30 and TRBJ2-1; D is ambiguous. The CDR3 runs to 13 residues. Germline CDR1 reads GTSNPN; CDR2 reads SVGIG (reference sequence). V was clipped by 2 bases and J by 6 bases, with 11 bases between them. CDR3 coding DNA: TGTGCCTGGAGTACCGGGTTGGGCAATGAGCAGTTCTTC. It translates to CAWSTGLGNEQFF.

V gene TRBV29-1 combines with J gene TRBJ2-3; a possible D gene is TRBD1 (5 bases). CDR1 and CDR2 (germline): SQVTM, ANQGSEA. V gave up 3 bases and J gave up 1 base, with 5 bases separating them. This CDR3 is 12 amino acids long. The CDR3 sequence: CSVDRGTDTQYF. CDR3 nucleotide sequence: TGCAGCGTTGACAGGGGCACAGATACGCAGTATTTT.

The chain uses TRBV28 and TRBJ2-7, with 10 bases matching TRBD2. The germline V gene encodes CDR1 MDHEN and CDR2 SYDVKM. V gave up 5 bases and J gave up 4 bases; unmatched junction bases: 8. CDR3 length: 15 amino acids. The CDR3 loop reads CASSPLAGDMYEQYF. CDR3 sequence (DNA): TGTGCCAGCAGTCCCCTAGCGGGAGATATGTACGAGCAGTACTTC.